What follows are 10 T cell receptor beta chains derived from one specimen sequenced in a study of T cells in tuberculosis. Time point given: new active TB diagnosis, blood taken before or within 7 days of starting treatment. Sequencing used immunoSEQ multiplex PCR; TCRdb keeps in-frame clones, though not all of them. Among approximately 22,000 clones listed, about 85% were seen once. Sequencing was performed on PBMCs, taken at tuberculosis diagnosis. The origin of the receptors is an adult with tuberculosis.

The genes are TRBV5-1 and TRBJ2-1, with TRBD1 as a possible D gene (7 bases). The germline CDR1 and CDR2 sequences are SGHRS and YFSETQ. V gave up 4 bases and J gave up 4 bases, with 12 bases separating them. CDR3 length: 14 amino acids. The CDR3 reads CASSGGTVYNEQFF. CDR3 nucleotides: TGCGCCAGCAGCGGGGGGACAGTATACAATGAGCAGTTCTTC.

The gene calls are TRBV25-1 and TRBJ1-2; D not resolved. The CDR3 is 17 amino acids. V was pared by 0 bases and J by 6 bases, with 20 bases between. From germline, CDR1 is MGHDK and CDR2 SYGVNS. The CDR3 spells CASSEYNPPGTGDGYTF. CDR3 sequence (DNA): TGTGCCAGCAGTGAATATAACCCCCCCGGCACCGGAGATGGCTACACCTTC.

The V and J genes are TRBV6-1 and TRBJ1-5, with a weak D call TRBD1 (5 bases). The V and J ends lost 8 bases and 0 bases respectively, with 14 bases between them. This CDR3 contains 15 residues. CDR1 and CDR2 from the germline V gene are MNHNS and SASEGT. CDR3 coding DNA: TGTGCCAGCGTCGACTTCAGGGATAGCAATCAGCCCCAGCATTTT. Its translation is CASVDFRDSNQPQHF.

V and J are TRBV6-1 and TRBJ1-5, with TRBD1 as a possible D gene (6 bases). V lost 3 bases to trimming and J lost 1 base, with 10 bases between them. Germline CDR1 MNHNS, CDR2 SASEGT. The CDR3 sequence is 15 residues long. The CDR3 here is CASSDTGQSNQPQHF. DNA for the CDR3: TGTGCCAGCAGTGATACAGGGCAGAGCAATCAGCCCCAGCATTTT.

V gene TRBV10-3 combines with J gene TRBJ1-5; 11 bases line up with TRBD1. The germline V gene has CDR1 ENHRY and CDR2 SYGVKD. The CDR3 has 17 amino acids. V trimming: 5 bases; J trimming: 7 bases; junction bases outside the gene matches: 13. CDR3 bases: TGTGCCATCAGTCCGGGACAGGGGGTAATTACGGGCCAGCCCCAGCATTTT. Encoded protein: CAISPGQGVITGQPQHF.

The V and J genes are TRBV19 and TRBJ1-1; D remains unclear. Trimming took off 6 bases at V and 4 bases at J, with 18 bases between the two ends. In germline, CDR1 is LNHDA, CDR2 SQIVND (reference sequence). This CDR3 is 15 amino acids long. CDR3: CASRPRISGSTEAFF. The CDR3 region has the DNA TGTGCCAGTAGGCCACGGATCAGCGGCAGCACTGAAGCTTTCTTT.

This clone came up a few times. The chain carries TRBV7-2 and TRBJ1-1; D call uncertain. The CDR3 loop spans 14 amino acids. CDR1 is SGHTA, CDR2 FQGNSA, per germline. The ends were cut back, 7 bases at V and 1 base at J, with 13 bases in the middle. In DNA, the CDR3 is TGTGCCAGCACCCCCGCCCGAGGGAACACTGAAGCTTTCTTT. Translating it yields CASTPARGNTEAFF.

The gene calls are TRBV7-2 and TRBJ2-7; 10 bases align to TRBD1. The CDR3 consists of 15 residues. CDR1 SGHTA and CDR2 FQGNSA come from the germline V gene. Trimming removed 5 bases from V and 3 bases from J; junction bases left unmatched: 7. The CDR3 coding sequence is TGTGCCAGCAGCATCCAGTGGACAGGGGGCTACGAGCAGTACTTC. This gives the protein CASSIQWTGGYEQYF.

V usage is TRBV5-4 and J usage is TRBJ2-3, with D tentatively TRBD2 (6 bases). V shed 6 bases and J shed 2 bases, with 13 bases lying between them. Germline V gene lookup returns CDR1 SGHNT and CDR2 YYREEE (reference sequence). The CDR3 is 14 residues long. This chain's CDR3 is CASTFPGATDTQYF. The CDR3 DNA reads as TGTGCCAGCACCTTCCCGGGAGCCACAGATACGCAGTATTTT.

In DNA, the CDR3 is TGTGCCAGCATCCCCGACAGAACCTCCGGGAACACTGAAGCTTTCTTT. Its translation is CASIPDRTSGNTEAFF. The chain joins TRBV27 to TRBJ1-1; D is possibly TRBD1 (5 bases). CDR1 and CDR2 from the germline V gene are MNHEY and SMNVEV (reference sequence). The CDR3 extends over 16 amino acids. Trimming removed 7 bases from V and 1 base from J, with 19 bases in between.